This T cell receptor beta chain appears in the sequencing data of a study of tumor-infiltrating lymphocytes in primary liver carcinoma. The study's findings and limits: Tumors had a top-250-clone fraction that was significantly higher than blood (p = 0.039). Samples were bulk unsorted, so CD4+ and CD8+ repertoires were not compared.

From approximately 530 ng of total RNA, TCR beta-specific cDNA was reverse-transcribed using a constant-region primer. Slightly modified ARM-PCR served as the procedure for the TCR beta libraries. These libraries came from three rounds of nested multiplex PCR. Amplification in the first two PCR rounds was performed using TRBV1-TRBV30 forward primers and a C-beta reverse primer for roughly 9 cycles each. Each CDR3 protein is one row after TCRdb ran MiXCR on the multiplex PCR reads. The table has hundreds of thousands of distinct CDR3 sequences, 50% to 75% seen once. Blood RNA originated from unsorted whole blood, with germline DNA additionally extracted. No treatment had been given to the patients, who were chronically infected with HBV. Concerning this clonotype: The antigen is unknown.

The CDR3 is 15 amino acids. V was cut by 9 bases and J by 1 base, with 13 bases left in between. CDR1 and CDR2 from the germline V gene are MNHEY and SVGAGI. The chain carries TRBV6-5 and TRBJ2-6, with D perhaps TRBD2 (6 bases). The TCR sequence derives from a woman in her thirties with primary liver carcinoma and hepatitis B virus infection. The sample taken for sequencing was peripheral blood. The CDR3 nucleotides read TGTGCCAGTAGACTACGGGGGTCTGGGGCCAACGTCCTGACTTTC. Protein: CASRLRGSGANVLTF.